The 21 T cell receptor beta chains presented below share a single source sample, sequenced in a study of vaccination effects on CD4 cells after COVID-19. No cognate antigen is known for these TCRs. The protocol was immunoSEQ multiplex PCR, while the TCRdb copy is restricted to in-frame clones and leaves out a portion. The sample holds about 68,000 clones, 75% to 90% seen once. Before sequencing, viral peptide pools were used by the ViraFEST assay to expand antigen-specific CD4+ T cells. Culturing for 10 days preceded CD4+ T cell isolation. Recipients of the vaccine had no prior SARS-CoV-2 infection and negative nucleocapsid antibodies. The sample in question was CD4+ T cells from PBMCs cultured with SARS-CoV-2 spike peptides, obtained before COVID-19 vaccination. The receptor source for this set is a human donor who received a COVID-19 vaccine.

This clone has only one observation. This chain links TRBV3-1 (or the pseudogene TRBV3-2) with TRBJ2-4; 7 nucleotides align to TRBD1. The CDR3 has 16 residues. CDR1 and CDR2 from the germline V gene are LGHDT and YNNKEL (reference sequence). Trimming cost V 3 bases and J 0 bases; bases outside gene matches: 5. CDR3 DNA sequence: TGTGCCAGCAGCCACCGGGACAGAATAGCCAAAAACATTCAGTACTTC. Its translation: CASSHRDRIAKNIQYF.

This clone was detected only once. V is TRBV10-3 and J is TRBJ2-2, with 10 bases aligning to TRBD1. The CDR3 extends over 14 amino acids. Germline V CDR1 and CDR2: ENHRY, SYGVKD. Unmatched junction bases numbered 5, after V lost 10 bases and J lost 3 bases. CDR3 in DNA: TGTGCCAGCCAGGACAGGGGGGACACCGGGGAGCTGTTTTTT. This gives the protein CASQDRGDTGELFF.

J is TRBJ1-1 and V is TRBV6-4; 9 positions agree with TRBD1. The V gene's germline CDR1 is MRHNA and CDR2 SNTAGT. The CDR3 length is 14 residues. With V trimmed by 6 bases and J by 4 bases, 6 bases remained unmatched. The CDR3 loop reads CASRADRGVTEAFF. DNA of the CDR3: TGTGCCAGCAGAGCGGACAGGGGAGTCACTGAAGCTTTCTTT.

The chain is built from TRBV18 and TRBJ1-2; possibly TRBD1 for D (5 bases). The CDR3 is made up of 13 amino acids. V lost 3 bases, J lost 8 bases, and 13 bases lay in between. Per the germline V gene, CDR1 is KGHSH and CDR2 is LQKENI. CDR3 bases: TGTGCCAGCTCACCTAGAAACCCAGGGGGCTACACCTTC. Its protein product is CASSPRNPGGYTF.

CDR3 sequence (DNA): TGCGCCAGCGCGAGCCTTGGCCAGGGGGCTGCCGGCTCTGGAAACACCATATATTTT. As protein: CASASLGQGAAGSGNTIYF. The rearrangement joins TRBV5-1 to TRBJ1-3; 8 bases match TRBD1. V lost 7 bases to trimming and J lost 0 bases; unmatched junction nucleotides: 18. Germline V gene lookup returns CDR1 SGHRS and CDR2 YFSETQ. This CDR3 comprises 19 residues.

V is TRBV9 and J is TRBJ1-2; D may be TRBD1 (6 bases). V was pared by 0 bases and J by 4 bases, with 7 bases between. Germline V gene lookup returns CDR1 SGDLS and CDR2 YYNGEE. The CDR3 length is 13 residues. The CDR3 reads CASSVGGAYGYTF. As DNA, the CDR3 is TGTGCCAGCAGCGTAGGGGGGGCCTATGGCTACACCTTC.

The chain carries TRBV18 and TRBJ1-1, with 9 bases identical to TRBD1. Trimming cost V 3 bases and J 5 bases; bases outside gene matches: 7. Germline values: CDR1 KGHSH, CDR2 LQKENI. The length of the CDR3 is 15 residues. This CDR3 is CASSPGTGGWTEAFF. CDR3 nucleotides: TGTGCCAGCTCACCCGGAACAGGGGGCTGGACTGAAGCTTTCTTT.

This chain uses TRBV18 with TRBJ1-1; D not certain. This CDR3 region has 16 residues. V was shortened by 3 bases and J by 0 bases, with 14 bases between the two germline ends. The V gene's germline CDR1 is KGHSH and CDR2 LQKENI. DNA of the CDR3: TGTGCCAGCTCACCGTCCCGGGATTCCATGAACACTGAAGCTTTCTTT. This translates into CASSPSRDSMNTEAFF.

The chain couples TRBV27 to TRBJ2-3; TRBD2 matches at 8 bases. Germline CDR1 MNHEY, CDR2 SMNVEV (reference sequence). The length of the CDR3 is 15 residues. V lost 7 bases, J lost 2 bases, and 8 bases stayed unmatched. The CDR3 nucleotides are TGTGCCAGCACGGGCCGGGGGGGATTCACAGATACGCAGTATTTT. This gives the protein CASTGRGGFTDTQYF.

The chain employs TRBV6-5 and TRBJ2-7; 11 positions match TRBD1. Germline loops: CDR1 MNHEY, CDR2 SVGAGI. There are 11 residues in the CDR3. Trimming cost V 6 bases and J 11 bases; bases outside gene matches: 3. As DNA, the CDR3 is TGTGCCAGCAGGGGGGACAGGGGGGAGTACGTC. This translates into CASRGDRGEYV.

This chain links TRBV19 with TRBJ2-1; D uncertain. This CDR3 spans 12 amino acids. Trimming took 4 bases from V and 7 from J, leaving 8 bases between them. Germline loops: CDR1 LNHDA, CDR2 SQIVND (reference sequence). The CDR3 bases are TGTGCCAGTAGTACCCCCCCAAATGAGCAGTTCTTC. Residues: CASSTPPNEQFF.

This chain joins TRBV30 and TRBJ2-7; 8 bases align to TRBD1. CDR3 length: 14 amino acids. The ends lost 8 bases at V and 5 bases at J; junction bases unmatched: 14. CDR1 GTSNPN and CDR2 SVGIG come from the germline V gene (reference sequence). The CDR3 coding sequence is TGTGCCCCCCCCAGGGGGCTGTCGATGGACGAGCAGTACGTC. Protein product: CAPPRGLSMDEQYV.

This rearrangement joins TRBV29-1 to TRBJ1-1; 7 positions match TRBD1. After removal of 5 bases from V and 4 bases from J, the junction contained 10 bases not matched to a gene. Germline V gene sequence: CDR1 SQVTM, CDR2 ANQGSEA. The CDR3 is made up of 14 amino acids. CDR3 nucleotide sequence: TGCAGCGTTATCATCCTGCAGGGGGGCACTGAAGCTTTCTTT. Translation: CSVIILQGGTEAFF.

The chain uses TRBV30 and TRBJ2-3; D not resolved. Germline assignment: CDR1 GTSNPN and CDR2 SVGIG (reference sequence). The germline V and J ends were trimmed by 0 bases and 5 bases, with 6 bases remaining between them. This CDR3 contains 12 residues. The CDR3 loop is CAWSVARDTQYF. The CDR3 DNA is TGTGCCTGGAGTGTAGCCAGAGATACGCAGTATTTT.

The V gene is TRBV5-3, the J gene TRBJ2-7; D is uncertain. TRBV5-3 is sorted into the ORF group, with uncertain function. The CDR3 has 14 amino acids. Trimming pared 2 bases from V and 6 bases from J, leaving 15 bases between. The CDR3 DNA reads TGTGCCAGAAGCTTTAGTCACCGCCTTTGCGAGCAGTACGTC. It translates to CARSFSHRLCEQYV.

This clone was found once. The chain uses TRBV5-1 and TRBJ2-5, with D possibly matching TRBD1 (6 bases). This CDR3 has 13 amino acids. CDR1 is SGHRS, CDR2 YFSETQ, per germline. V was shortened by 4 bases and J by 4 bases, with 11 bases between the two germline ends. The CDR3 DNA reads TGCGCCAGCAGCCGGGGACATGGAGAGACCCAGTACTTC. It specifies CASSRGHGETQYF.

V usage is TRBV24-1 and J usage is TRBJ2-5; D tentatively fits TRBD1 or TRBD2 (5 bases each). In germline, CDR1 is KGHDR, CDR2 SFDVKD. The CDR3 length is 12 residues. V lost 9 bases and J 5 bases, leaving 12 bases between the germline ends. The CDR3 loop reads CATSKGTETQYF. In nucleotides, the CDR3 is TGTGCCACCTCCAAGGGGACGGAGACCCAGTACTTC.

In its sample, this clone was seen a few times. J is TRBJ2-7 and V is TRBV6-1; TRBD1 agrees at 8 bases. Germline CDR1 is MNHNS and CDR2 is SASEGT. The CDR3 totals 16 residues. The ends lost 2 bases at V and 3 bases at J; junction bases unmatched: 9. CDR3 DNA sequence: TGTGCCAGCAGTGAACGGGCAGGGGGCTTTGTCTACGAGCAGTACGTC. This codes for CASSERAGGFVYEQYV.

The CDR3 coding sequence is TGTGCCAGCAGCTTAAATGGAGGGGCAGGGCTCTACAATGAGCAGTTCTTC. Encoded protein: CASSLNGGAGLYNEQFF. The rearrangement joins TRBV7-2 to TRBJ2-1; tentatively, D is TRBD2 (6 bases). CDR3 size: 17 residues. V was clipped by 2 bases and J by 3 bases, with 17 bases between them. Germline-derived CDR1 and CDR2 are SGHTA and FQGNSA.

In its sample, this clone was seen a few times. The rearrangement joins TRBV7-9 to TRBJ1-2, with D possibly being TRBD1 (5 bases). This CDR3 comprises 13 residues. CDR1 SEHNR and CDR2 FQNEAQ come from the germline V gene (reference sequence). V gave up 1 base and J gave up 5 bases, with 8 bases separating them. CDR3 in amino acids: CASSLGQGYGYTF. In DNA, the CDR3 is TGTGCCAGCAGCTTAGGTCAGGGTTATGGCTACACCTTC.

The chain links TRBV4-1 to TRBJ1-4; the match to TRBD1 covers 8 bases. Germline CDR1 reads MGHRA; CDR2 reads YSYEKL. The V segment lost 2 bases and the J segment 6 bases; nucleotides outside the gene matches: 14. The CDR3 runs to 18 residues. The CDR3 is CASSQPGQGRSFYEKLFF. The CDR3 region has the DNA TGCGCCAGCAGCCAACCTGGACAGGGAAGATCATTCTATGAAAAACTGTTTTTT.